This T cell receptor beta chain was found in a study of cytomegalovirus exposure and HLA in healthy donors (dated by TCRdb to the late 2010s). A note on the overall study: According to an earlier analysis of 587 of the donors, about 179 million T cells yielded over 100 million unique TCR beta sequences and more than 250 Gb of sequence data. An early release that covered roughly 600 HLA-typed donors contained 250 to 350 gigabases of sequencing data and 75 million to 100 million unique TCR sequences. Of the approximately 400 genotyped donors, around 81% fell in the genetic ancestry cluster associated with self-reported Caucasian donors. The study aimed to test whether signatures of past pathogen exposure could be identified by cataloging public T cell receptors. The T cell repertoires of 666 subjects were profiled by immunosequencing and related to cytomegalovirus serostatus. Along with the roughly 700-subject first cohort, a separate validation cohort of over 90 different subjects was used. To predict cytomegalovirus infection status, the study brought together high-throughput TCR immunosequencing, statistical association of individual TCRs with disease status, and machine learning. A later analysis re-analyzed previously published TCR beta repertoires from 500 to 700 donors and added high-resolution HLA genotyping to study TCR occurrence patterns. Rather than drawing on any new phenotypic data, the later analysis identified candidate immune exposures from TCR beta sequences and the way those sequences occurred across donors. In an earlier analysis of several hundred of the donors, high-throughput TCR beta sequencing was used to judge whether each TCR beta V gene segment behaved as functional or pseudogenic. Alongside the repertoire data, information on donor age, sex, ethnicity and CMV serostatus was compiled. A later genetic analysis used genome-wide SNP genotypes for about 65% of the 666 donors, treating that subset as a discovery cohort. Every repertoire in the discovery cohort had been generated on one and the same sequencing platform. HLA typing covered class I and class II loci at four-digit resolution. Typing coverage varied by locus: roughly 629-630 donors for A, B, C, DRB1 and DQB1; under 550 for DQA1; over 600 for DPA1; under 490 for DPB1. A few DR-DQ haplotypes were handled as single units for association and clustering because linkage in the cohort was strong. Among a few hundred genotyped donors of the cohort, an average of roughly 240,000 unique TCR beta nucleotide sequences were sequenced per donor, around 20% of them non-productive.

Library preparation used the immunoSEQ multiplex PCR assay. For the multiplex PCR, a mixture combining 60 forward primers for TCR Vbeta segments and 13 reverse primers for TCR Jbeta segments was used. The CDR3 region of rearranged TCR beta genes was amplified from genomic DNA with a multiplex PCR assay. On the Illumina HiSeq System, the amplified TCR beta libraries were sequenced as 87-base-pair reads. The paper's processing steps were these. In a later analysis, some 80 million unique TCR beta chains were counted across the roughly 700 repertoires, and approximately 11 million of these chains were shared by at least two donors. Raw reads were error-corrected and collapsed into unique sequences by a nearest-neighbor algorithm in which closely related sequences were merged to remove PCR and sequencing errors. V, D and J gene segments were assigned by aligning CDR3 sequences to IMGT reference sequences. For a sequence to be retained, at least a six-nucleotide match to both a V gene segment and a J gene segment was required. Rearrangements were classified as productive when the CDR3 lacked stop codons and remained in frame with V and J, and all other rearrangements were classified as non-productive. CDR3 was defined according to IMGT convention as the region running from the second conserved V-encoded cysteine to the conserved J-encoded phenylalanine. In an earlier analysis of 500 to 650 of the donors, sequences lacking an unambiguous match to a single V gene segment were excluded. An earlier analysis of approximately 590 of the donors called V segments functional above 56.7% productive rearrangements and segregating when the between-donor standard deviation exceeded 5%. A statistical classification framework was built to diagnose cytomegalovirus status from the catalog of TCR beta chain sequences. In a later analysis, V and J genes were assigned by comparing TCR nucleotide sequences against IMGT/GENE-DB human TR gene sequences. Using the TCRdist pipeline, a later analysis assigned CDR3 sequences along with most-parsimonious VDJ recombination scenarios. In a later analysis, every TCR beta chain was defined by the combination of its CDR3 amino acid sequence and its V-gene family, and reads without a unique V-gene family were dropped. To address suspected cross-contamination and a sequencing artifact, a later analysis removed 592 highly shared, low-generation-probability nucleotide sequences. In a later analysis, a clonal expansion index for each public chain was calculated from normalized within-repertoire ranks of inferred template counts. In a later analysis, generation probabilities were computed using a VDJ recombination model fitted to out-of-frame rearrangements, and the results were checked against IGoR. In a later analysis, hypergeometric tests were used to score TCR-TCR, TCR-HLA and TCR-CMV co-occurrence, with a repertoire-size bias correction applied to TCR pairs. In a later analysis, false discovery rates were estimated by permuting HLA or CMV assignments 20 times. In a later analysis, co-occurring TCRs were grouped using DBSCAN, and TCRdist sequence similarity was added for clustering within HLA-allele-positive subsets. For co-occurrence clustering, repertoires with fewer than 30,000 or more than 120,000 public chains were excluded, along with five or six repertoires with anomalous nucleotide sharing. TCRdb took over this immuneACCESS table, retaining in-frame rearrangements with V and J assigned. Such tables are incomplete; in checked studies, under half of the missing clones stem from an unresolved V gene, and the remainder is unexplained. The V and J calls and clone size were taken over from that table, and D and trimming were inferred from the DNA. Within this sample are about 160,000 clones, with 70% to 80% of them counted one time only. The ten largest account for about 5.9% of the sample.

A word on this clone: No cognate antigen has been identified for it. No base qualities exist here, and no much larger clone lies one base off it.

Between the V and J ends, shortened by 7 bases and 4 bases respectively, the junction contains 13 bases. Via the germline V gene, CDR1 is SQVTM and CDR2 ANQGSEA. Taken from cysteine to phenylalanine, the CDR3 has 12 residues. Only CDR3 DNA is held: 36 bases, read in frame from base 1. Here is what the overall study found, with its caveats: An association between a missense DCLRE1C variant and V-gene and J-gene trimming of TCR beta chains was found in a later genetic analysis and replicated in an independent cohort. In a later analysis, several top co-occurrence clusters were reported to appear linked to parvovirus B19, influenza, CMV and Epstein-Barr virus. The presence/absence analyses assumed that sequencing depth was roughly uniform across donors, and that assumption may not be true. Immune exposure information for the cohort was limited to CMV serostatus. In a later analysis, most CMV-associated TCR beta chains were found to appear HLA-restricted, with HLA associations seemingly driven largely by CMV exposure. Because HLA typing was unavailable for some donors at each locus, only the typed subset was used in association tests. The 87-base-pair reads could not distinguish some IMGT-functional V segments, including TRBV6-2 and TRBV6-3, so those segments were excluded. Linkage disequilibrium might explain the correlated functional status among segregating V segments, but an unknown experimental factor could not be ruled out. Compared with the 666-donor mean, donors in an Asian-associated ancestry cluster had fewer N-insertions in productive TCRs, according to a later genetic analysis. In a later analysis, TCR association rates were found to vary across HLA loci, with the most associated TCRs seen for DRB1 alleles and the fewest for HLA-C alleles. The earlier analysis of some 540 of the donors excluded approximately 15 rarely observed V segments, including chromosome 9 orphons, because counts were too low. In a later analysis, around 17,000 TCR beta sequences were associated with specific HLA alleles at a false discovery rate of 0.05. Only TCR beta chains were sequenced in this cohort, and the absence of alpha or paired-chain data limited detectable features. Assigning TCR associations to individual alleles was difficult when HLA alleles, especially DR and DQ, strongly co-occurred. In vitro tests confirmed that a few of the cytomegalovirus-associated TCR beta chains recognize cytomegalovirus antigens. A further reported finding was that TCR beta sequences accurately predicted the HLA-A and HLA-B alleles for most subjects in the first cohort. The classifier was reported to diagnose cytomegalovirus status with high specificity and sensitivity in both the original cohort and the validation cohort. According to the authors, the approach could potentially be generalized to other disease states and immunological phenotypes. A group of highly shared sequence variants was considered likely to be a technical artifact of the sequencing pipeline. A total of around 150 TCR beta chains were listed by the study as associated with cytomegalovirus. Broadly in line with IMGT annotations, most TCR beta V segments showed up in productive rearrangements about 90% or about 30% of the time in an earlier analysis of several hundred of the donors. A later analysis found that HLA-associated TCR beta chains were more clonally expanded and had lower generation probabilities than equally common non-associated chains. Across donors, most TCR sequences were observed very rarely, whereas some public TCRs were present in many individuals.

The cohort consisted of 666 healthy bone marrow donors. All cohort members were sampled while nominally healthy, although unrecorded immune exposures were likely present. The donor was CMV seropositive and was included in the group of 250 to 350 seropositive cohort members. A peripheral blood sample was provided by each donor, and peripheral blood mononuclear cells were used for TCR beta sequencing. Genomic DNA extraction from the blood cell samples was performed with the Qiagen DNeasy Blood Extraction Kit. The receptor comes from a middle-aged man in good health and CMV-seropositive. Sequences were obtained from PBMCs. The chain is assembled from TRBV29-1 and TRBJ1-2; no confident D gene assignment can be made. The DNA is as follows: TGCAGCGCAGGACTTTTGGGCTATGGCTACACCTTC. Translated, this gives CSAGLLGYGYTF.